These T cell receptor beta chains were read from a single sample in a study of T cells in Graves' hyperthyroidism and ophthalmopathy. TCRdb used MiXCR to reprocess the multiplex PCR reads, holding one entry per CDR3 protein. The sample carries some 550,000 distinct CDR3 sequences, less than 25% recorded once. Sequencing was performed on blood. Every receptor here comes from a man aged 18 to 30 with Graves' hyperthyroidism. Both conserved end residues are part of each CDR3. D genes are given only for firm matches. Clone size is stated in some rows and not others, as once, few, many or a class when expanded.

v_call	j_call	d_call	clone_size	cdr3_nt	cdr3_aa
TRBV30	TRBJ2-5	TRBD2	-	TGTGCCTGGGTACATTCGGGGGGGGAGACCCAGTACTTC	CAWVHSGGETQYF
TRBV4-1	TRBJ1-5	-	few	TGCGCCAGCAGCCAACCCGGCACCAATCAGCCCCAGCATTTT	CASSQPGTNQPQHF
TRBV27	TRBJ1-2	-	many	TGTGCCAGCAGCACGGGGACTCCTAACTATGGCTACACCTTC	CASSTGTPNYGYTF
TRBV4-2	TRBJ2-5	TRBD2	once	TGTGCCAGCAGCCAACCCGGGACTAGCGGAGGACAAGAGACCCAGTACTTC	CASSQPGTSGGQETQYF
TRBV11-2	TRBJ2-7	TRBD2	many	TGTGCCAGCAGCCCACTAGCGGGGGGGCCGGACGAGCAGTACTTC	CASSPLAGGPDEQYF
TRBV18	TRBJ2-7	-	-	TGTGCCAGCTCACAGGACATAACCGAGCAGTACTTC	CASSQDITEQYF
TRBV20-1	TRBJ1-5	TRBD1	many	TGCAGTGCTAGAGGGGGGACAGATCAGCCCCAGCATTTT	CSARGGTDQPQHF
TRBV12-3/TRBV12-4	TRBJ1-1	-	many	TGTGCCAGCAGCTCGCAGGGAACTGGCACTGAAGCTTTCTTT	CASSSQGTGTEAFF
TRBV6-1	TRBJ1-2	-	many	TGTGCCAGCAGGGGGGCTTCCGCTAACTATGGCTACACCTTC	CASRGASANYGYTF
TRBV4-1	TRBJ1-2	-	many	TGCGCCAGCAGCCAAGATGTACCAGGGGCGGATGGCTACACCTTC	CASSQDVPGADGYTF
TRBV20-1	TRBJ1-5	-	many	TGCAGTGCTAGAGAGGTAGAAGTGGGGCCCCAGCATTTT	CSAREVEVGPQHF
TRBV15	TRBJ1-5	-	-	TGTGCCACCAGCAGGGAGAAACGCCATGGCAATCAGCCCCAGCATTTT	CATSREKRHGNQPQHF
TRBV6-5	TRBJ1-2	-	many	TGTGCCAGCAGTTCCTCGGGTAGGCAGGGCCTGTCGGGTGGCTACACCTTC	CASSSSGRQGLSGGYTF
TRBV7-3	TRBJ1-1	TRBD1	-	TGTGCCAGCAGCTTAACCGGACAGGGGGCTGAAGCTTTCTTT	CASSLTGQGAEAFF
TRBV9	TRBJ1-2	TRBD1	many	TGTGCCAGCAGCCCTAGGGGGACAGAGGGGGATTATGGCTACACCTTC	CASSPRGTEGDYGYTF
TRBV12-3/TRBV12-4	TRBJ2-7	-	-	TGTGCCAGCAGTTTTGGAGGTGTCCTTTACGAGCAGTACTTC	CASSFGGVLYEQYF
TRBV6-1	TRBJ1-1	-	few	TGTGCCAGCATCGTGGTGGGTCGGACTGAAGCTTTCTTT	CASIVVGRTEAFF
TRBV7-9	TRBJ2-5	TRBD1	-	TGTGCCAGCAGACCGGGACAGGGTTCCGAGACCCAGTACTTC	CASRPGQGSETQYF
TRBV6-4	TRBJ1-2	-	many	TGTGCCAGCAGTGAGGCGGGGGGCCACTATGGCTACACCTTC	CASSEAGGHYGYTF
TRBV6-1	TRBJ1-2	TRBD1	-	TGTGCCAGCAGTGAAGGGACAGGGAGGAATGGCTACACCTTC	CASSEGTGRNGYTF
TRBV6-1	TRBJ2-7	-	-	TGTGCCAGCAGTCCCACGCCGGGAAGCCTGCCCTACGAGCAGTACTTC	CASSPTPGSLPYEQYF
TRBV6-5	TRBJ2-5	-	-	TGTGCCAGCAGATACTCGCGGGCCAGCGAGACCCAGTACTTC	CASRYSRASETQYF
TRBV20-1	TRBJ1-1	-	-	TGCTGTGCTGAGACGGAGAACACTGAAGCTTTCTTT	CCAETENTEAFF
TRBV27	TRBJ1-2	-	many	TGTGCCAGCAGTCCGAGACAAGGAGGGGACTATGGCTACACCTTC	CASSPRQGGDYGYTF
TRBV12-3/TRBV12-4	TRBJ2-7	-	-	TGTGCCAGCAGTTTCCAATGGGCCCCCCGTCGGGGCAGACACACTTTCGACCACGAGCAGTACTTC	CASSFQWAPRRGRHTFDHEQYF
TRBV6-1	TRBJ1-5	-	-	TGTGCCAGCAGTGAAAGGGTCCTGGGGCAGCCCCAGCATTTT	CASSERVLGQPQHF
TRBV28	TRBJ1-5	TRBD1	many	TGTGCCACTTCCCCGACAGGGGGCGCGGGTCAGCCCCAGCATTTT	CATSPTGGAGQPQHF
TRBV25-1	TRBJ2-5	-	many	TGTGCCAGCAGTGAGTGGCATCGGATGCTAGCGCTAAACCAAGAGACCCAGTACTTC	CASSEWHRMLALNQETQYF
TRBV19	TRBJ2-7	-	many	TGTGCCAGTAGTATAGGCCAGGGGTTGGGAGAATACCACGAGCAGTACTTC	CASSIGQGLGEYHEQYF
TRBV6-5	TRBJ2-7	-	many	TGTGCCAGCAGCCCCAGGGCCCGCTACGAGCAGTACTTC	CASSPRARYEQYF
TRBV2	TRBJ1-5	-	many	TGTGCCAGCAGTGATCTGGACAGTTATAGCAATCAGCCCCAGCATTTT	CASSDLDSYSNQPQHF
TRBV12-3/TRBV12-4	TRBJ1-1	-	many	TGTGCCAGCAGTTCCGAGAATGGGGAGGCCACTGAAGCTTTCTTT	CASSSENGEATEAFF
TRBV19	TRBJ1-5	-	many	TGTGCCAGTAGATCCCCACGTGAAGGCAATCAGCCCCAGCATTTT	CASRSPREGNQPQHF
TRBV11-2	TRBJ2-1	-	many	TGTGCCACGGGGGGAGGGACAGAATTCTCCTACAATGAGCAGTTCTTC	CATGGGTEFSYNEQFF
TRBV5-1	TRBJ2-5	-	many	TGTGCCAGCAGCTCCAGGGGTGAGACCCAGTACTTC	CASSSRGETQYF
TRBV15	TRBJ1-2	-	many	TGTGCCACCAGCAGAGGGGTGGGTCCAGGAGGCTACACCTTC	CATSRGVGPGGYTF
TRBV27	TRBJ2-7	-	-	TGTGCCAGCAGTCCCACGGGCCGAGGGGACTACGAGCAGTACTTC	CASSPTGRGDYEQYF
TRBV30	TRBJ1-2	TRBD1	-	TGTGCCTGGAGCGCCGAGACAGGGGCCTATGGCTACACCTTC	CAWSAETGAYGYTF